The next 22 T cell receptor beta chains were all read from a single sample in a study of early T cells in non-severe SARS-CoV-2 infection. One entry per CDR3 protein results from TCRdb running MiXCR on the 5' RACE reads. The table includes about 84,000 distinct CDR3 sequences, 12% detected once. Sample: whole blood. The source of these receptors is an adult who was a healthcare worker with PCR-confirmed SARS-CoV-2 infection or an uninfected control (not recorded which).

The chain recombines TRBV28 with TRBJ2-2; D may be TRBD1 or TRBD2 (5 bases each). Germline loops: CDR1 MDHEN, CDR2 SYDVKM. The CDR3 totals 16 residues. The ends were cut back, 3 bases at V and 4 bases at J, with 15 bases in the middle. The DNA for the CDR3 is TGTGCCAGCAGTTTGTTAGCGAGTGGGGGCACCGGGGAGCTGTTTTTT. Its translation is CASSLLASGGTGELFF. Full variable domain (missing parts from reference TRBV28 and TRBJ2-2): DVKVTQSSRYLVKRTGEKVFLECVQDMDHENMFWYRQDPGLGLRLIYFSYDVKMKEKGDIPEGYSVSREKKERFSLILESASTNQTSMYLCASSLLASGGTGELFFGEGSRLTVL.

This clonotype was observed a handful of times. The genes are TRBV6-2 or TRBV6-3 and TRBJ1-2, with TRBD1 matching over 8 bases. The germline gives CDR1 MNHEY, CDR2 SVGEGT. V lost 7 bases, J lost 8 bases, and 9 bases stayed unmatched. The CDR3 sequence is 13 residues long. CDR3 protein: CASTPDRVGGYTF. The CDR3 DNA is TGTGCCAGCACCCCGGACAGGGTAGGAGGCTACACCTTC.

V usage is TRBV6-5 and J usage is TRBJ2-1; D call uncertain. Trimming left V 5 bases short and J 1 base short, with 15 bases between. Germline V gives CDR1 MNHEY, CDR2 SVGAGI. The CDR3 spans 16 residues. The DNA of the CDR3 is TGTGCCAGCAGTGCCAGAGACGAGCCATCCTACAATGAGCAGTTCTTC. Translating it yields CASSARDEPSYNEQFF.

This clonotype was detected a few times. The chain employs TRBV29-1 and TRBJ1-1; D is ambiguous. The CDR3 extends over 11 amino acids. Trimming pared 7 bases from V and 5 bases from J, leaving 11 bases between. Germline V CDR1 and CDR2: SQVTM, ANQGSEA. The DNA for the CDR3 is TGCAGCGGAAAGGGTATTACTGAAGCTTTCTTT. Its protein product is CSGKGITEAFF.

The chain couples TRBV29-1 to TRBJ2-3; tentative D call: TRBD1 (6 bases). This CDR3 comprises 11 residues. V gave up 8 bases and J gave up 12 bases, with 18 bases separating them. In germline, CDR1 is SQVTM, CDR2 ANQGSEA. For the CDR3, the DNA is TGCAGCAAAACAGGGCCCAAAGGACAGTATTTT. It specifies CSKTGPKGQYF.

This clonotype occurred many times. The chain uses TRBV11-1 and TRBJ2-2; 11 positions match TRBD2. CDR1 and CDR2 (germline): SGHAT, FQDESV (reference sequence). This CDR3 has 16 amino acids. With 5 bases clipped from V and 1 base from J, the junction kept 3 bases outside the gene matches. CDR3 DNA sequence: TGTGCCAGCAGCCGGGGGACTAGCGGGAACACCGGGGAGCTGTTTTTT. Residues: CASSRGTSGNTGELFF.

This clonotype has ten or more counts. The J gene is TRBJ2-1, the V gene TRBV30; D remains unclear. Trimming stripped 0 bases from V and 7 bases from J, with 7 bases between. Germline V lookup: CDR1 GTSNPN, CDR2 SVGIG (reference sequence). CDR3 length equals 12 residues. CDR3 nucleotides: TGTGCCTGGAGTGTACTTTCGAATGAGCAGTTCTTC. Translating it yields CAWSVLSNEQFF.

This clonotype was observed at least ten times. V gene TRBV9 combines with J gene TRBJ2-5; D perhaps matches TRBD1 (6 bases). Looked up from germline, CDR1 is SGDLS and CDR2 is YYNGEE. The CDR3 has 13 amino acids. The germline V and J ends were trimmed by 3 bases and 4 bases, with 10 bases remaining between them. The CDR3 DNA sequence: TGTGCCAGCAGCGGAGGGGGACCAGAGACCCAGTACTTC. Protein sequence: CASSGGGPETQYF.

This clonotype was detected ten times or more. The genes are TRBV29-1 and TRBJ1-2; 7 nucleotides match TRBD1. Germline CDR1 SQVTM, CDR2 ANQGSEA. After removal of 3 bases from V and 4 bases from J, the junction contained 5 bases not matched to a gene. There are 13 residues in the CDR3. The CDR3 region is CSVEGTALYGYTF. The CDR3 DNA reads TGCAGCGTTGAGGGGACAGCGCTCTATGGCTACACCTTC.

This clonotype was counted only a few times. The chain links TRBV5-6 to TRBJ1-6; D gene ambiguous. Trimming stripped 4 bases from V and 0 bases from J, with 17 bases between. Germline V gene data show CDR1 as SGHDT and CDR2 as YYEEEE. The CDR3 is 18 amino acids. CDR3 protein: CASSPTGRMSSYNSPLHF. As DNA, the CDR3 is TGTGCCAGCAGCCCTACCGGACGGATGAGCTCCTATAATTCACCCCTCCACTTT.

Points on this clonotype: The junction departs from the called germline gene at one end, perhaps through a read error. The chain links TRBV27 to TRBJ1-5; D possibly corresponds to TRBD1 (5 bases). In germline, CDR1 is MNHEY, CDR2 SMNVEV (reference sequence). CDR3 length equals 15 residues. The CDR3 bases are TGTGCCAGCTCATTCTTAGGGGATAGCAATCAGCCCCAGCAATTT. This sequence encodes CASSFLGDSNQPQQF.

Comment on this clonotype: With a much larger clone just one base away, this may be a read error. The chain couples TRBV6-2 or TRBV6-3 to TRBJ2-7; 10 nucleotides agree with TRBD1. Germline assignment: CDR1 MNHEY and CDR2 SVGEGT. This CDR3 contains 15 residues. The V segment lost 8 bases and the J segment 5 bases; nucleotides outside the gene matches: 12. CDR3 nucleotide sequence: TGTGCCAGCTACTTCCCGGGACAGGGGTTTCACGAGCAGTACTTC. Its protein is CASYFPGQGFHEQYF.

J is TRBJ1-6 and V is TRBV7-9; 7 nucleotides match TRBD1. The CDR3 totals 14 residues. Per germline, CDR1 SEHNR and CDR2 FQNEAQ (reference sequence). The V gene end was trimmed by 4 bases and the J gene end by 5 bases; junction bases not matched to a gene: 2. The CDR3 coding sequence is TGTGCCAGCAGCTCCGGACAGGATAATTCACCCCTCCACTTT. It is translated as CASSSGQDNSPLHF.

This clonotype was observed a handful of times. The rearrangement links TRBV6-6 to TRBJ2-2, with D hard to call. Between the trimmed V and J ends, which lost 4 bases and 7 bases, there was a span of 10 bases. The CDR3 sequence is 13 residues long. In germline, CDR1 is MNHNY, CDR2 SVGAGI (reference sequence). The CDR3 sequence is CASSSKTVGELFF. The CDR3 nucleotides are TGTGCCAGCAGTTCCAAGACCGTCGGGGAGCTGTTTTTT.

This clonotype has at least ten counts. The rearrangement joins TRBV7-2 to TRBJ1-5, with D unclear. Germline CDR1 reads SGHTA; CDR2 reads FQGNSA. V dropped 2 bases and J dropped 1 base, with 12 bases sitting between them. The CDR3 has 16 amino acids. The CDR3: CASSLPDLRSNQPQHF. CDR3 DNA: TGTGCCAGCAGCTTACCCGATCTTCGGAGCAATCAGCCCCAGCATTTT.

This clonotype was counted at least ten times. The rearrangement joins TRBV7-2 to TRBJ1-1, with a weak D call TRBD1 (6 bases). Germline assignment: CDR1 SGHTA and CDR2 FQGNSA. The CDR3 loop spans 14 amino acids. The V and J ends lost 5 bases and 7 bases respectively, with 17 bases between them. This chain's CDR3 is CASSQHRTALEAFF. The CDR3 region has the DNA TGTGCCAGCAGCCAGCACCGGACAGCCCTTGAAGCTTTCTTT.

This chain's CDR3 is CATSPRTSGSGEQFF. DNA of the CDR3: TGTGCCACCTCCCCGCGCACTAGCGGGAGTGGAGAGCAGTTCTTC. This chain uses TRBV24-1 with TRBJ2-1; TRBD2 agrees at 11 bases. CDR1 KGHDR and CDR2 SFDVKD come from the germline V gene. The V segment lost 9 bases and the J segment 10 bases; nucleotides outside the gene matches: 13. This CDR3 is 15 amino acids long.

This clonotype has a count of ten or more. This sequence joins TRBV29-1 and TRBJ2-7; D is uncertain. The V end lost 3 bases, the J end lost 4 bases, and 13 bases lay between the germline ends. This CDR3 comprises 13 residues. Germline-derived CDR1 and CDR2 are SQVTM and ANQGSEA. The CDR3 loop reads CSVERTLGYEQYF. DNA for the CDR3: TGCAGCGTTGAGAGGACCTTGGGTTACGAGCAGTACTTC.

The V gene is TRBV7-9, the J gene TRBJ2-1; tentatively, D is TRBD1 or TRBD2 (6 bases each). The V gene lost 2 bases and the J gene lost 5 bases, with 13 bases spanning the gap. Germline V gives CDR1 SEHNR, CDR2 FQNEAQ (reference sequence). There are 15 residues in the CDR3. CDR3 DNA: TGTGCCAGCAGCTTATCTGGGGGGCCCCACAATGAGCAGTTCTTC. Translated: CASSLSGGPHNEQFF.

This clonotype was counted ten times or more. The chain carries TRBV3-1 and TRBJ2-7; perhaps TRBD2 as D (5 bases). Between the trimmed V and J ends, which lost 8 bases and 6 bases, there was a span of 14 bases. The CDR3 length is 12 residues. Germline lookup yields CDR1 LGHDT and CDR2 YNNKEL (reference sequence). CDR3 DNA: TGTGCCAGCTCAACGGGGAGCGGCGAGCAGTACTTC. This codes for CASSTGSGEQYF.

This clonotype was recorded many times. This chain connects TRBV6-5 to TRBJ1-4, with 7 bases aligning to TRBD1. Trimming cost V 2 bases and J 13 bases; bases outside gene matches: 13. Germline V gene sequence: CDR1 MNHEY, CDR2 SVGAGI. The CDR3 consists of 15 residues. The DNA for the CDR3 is TGTGCCAGCAGTTACGGGCAGGGGGTGGTTGGAGGACTGTTTTTT. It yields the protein CASSYGQGVVGGLFF.

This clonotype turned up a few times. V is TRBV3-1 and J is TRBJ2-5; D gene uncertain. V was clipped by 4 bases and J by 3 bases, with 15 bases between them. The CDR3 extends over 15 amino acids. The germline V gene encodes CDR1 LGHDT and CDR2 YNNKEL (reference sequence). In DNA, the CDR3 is TGTGCCAGCAGCCGAAACCCTGGGCGGAAAGAGACCCAGTACTTC. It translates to CASSRNPGRKETQYF.